This TCR beta chain was profiled in a study of blood T cell repertoires in COVID-19. Study-level background: COVID-19 samples, acute and convalescent, were from the United States, Italy and Spain. T cells, B-cell-depleted T cells, or PBMCs provided the cDNA or gDNA that served as material.

Profiling relied on immunoSEQ multiplex PCR, and the TCRdb table lists in-frame clones only, not all of them. The repertoire has about 65,000 clones, 82% of them found once; the top ten carry about 38%. Germline assignment: CDR1 SNHLY and CDR2 FYNNEI. Trimming shortened V by 2 bases and J by 14 bases, and 13 bases separated the two germline ends. The CDR3 loop spans 12 amino acids. This receptor was taken from a human donor in a cohort sampled during active COVID-19. The chain is built from TRBV2 and TRBJ2-1, with D perhaps TRBD1 (6 bases). The sample consisted of peripheral blood. CDR3 loop: CASSEIRGVEFF. The CDR3 DNA sequence: TGTGCCAGCAGTGAAATCAGGGGCGTTGAGTTCTTC.